These 15 T cell receptor beta chains came from one sample sequenced in a study of blood T cell repertoires in COVID-19. Here immunoSEQ multiplex PCR was the method, and the copy in TCRdb shows in-frame clones only, minus some. The sample records about 300,000 clones, approximately 86% being singletons. Sequenced material: peripheral blood. The receptors originated from a man aged 65 to 79 with acute or convalescent COVID-19.

The chain uses TRBV18 and TRBJ1-5; 7 nucleotides align to TRBD1. The CDR3 loop spans 14 amino acids. The V gene end was trimmed by 6 bases and the J gene end by 0 bases; junction bases not matched to a gene: 2. CDR1 and CDR2 (germline): KGHSH, LQKENI. CDR3 sequence: CASSQGGSNQPQHF. DNA of the CDR3: TGTGCCAGCTCCCAGGGGGGTAGCAATCAGCCCCAGCATTTT.

The count of this clone is one. This chain links TRBV28 with TRBJ1-1; 7 bases match TRBD1. There are 14 residues in the CDR3. Unmatched junction bases numbered 6, after V lost 5 bases and J lost 3 bases. Germline CDR1 MDHEN, CDR2 SYDVKM. In nucleotides, the CDR3 is TGTGCCAGCAGTAAGGGACAGACTCACACTGAAGCTTTCTTT. Its translation is CASSKGQTHTEAFF.

The J gene is TRBJ2-1, the V gene TRBV10-2, with 8 bases lining up with TRBD2. Germline V CDR1 and CDR2: WSHSY, SAAADI. V shed 2 bases, J shed 3 bases, and the junction held 0 bases outside the gene matches. The CDR3 extends over 14 amino acids. CDR3 protein: CASSETSGYNEQFF. The CDR3 DNA is TGCGCCAGCAGTGAGACTAGCGGCTACAATGAGCAGTTCTTC.

The J gene is TRBJ1-1, the V gene TRBV28, with TRBD1 identical over 8 bases. V trimming: 7 bases; J trimming: 4 bases; junction bases outside the gene matches: 2. CDR3 length equals 12 residues. Germline V gene data show CDR1 as MDHEN and CDR2 as SYDVKM. The chain's CDR3 is CASKTGVTEAFF. The CDR3 DNA reads TGTGCCAGCAAGACAGGGGTCACTGAAGCTTTCTTT.

V and J are TRBV6-5 and TRBJ1-6, with D possibly being TRBD1 (5 bases). Trimming removed 5 bases at V and 4 bases at J, with 12 bases between. CDR1 is MNHEY and CDR2 is SVGAGI in the germline V gene. This CDR3 spans 15 amino acids. CDR3 sequence reads: CASSPRGRYNSPLHF. In nucleotides, the CDR3 is TGTGCCAGCAGTCCCCGGGGGAGGTATAATTCACCCCTCCACTTT.

In nucleotides, the CDR3 is TGTGCCACCACCAAACAAGGGGCGACTGAAGCTTTCTTT. Translated, it gives CATTKQGATEAFF. The chain recombines TRBV15 with TRBJ1-1; possibly TRBD1 for D (5 bases). Germline V gene data show CDR1 as LNHNV and CDR2 as YYDKDF (reference sequence). The V end lost 7 bases, the J end lost 5 bases, and 14 bases lay between the germline ends. This CDR3 has 13 amino acids.

The chain combines TRBV4-1 with TRBJ2-7; possibly TRBD1 for D (6 bases). Deletions cut 6 bases from V and 3 bases from J, with 15 bases between. CDR1 and CDR2 from the germline V gene are MGHRA and YSYEKL. The CDR3 totals 14 residues. This chain's CDR3 is CASSPPDRVYEQYF. The CDR3 DNA sequence: TGCGCCAGCAGTCCCCCGGACAGAGTCTACGAGCAGTACTTC.

The chain links TRBV9 to TRBJ2-3, with 12 bases matching TRBD2. The trim removed 2 bases at V and 6 bases at J, leaving 7 bases unmatched. Per germline, CDR1 SGDLS and CDR2 YYNGEE. The CDR3 covers 16 residues. The DNA of the CDR3 is TGTGCCAGCAGCGTTGCTAGCGGGGGGGTCTCCGATACGCAGTATTTT. Translating it yields CASSVASGGVSDTQYF.

This chain joins TRBV18 and TRBJ2-6, with 9 bases fitting TRBD1. With 3 bases clipped from V and 1 base from J, the junction kept 10 bases outside the gene matches. The CDR3 is made up of 19 amino acids. The V gene's germline CDR1 is KGHSH and CDR2 LQKENI. The CDR3 is CASSPYRDRDSSGANVLTF. The CDR3 bases are TGTGCCAGCTCACCTTATAGGGACAGGGACTCGTCTGGGGCCAACGTCCTGACTTTC.

This sequence joins TRBV19 and TRBJ2-1, with 9 bases aligning to TRBD2. CDR1 is LNHDA and CDR2 is SQIVND in the germline V gene (reference sequence). J lost 0 bases, V lost 4 bases, and 4 bases had no gene match. This CDR3 comprises 16 residues. Written as DNA, the CDR3 is TGTGCCAGTAGTAGGTTAGCGGGAGCCTCCTACAATGAGCAGTTCTTC. It yields the protein CASSRLAGASYNEQFF.

V is TRBV29-1 and J is TRBJ2-2, with TRBD2 identical over 16 bases. This CDR3 is built from 17 residues. Germline assignment: CDR1 SQVTM and CDR2 ANQGSEA. Germline trimming cut 7 bases from V and 4 bases from J; bases unmatched to any gene: 9. The CDR3 loop is CSAMGLAGGPGTGELFF. As DNA, the CDR3 is TGCAGCGCAATGGGACTAGCGGGGGGGCCGGGCACCGGGGAGCTGTTTTTT.

As to this clone: Distinct nucleotide sequences in the sample also encode this CDR3. V and J are TRBV9 and TRBJ2-3; D call uncertain. This CDR3 contains 12 residues. V lost 4 bases and J lost 2, with 5 bases in between. Per germline, CDR1 SGDLS and CDR2 YYNGEE. CDR3 DNA: TGTGCCAGCAGCCCTTCCACAGATACGCAGTATTTT. This encodes CASSPSTDTQYF.

The chain uses TRBV15 and TRBJ1-5; perhaps TRBD1 as D (5 bases). V gave up 1 base and J gave up 0 bases, with 10 bases separating them. Per germline, CDR1 LNHNV and CDR2 YYDKDF (reference sequence). This CDR3 is 16 amino acids long. CDR3 in amino acids: CATSRGGDSSNQPQHF. The DNA of the CDR3 is TGTGCCACCAGCAGAGGGGGGGACTCTAGCAATCAGCCCCAGCATTTT.

The CDR3 DNA follows: TGTGCCAGTAGCGAAGACAGGGGCCCTTATAGCAATCAGCCCCAGCATTTT. Its protein product is CASSEDRGPYSNQPQHF. The chain has TRBV19 and TRBJ1-5; 8 nucleotides agree with TRBD1. The junction had 10 bases not matched to a gene; V was cut back by 6 bases and J by 0 bases. CDR1 and CDR2 (germline): LNHDA, SQIVND (reference sequence). CDR3 length: 17 amino acids.

The chain recombines TRBV27 with TRBJ2-2; no clear D gene. Trimming took 0 bases from V and 5 from J, leaving 7 bases between them. The CDR3 loop spans 14 amino acids. The germline V gene has CDR1 MNHEY and CDR2 SMNVEV (reference sequence). In DNA, the CDR3 is TGTGCCAGCAGTTTATCCCGCAGGACCGGGGAGCTGTTTTTT. Its translation is CASSLSRRTGELFF.